The T cell receptor beta chain under discussion was sequenced for a study of cytomegalovirus exposure and HLA in healthy donors. On the study more broadly: The approximately 120 million unique TCR beta sequences, from 150 million to 200 million T cells, were found by an earlier analysis.

The germline CDR1 and CDR2 sequences are LGHNA and YSLEER. The junction had 13 bases not matched to a gene; V was cut back by 2 bases and J by 0 bases. This CDR3 has 20 residues. Study observations and caveats: Excluded: some indistinguishable V segments such as TRBV6-2 and TRBV6-3. Previously analyzed data showed that most TCR beta V segments were productive at a frequency of about 90% or about 30%. A later analysis revealed that TCR association rates differed between HLA loci, peaking at DRB1 and bottoming out at HLA-C.

Vbeta (60) and Jbeta (13) primers were used in the PCR. Produced via immunoSEQ multiplex PCR; TCRdb's table is partial and in-frame only. The table lists fewer than 150,000 clones, roughly three quarters of them singletons. This clone was recorded only once. Its specificity is not known. This rearrangement joins TRBV4-3 to TRBJ2-3; 11 bases are shared with TRBD2. The source material was PBMCs. This TCR came from a male donor in good health and CMV-seronegative. CDR3 in amino acids: CASSQKWTGTSGTSTDTQYF. For the CDR3, the DNA is TGCGCCAGCAGCCAAAAATGGACCGGGACTAGCGGAACTAGCACAGATACGCAGTATTTT.